Shown below are 28 T cell receptor beta chains from a single sample sequenced in a study of blood T cell repertoires in COVID-19. Sequencing was performed with immunoSEQ multiplex PCR; in TCRdb, only in-frame clones are kept and a portion is missing. Of over 150,000 clones listed, 70% to 85% are singletons. Sequencing used peripheral blood. These receptors were collected from a human donor with acute or convalescent COVID-19. The donor label of this sample is uncertain.

This clone was seen a few times. The rearrangement links TRBV28 to TRBJ1-5; 8 nucleotides agree with TRBD1. In germline, CDR1 is MDHEN, CDR2 SYDVKM. V gave up 9 bases and J gave up 1 base; unmatched junction bases: 5. This CDR3 comprises 14 residues. CDR3 nucleotide sequence: TGTGCCAGTCAGGGGGCAAAGAGCAATCAGCCCCAGCATTTT. This translates into CASQGAKSNQPQHF.

The J gene is TRBJ2-4, the V gene TRBV10-1; TRBD1 aligns across 9 bases. With V trimmed by 3 bases and J by 1 base, 4 bases remained unmatched. Germline V gene sequence: CDR1 WNHNN, CDR2 SYGVQD (reference sequence). CDR3 length equals 16 residues. Here the CDR3 DNA reads TGCGCCAGCAGTGAAGCCGGGACAGGGGCCAAAAACATTCAGTACTTC. Translated: CASSEAGTGAKNIQYF.

The chain uses TRBV29-1 and TRBJ2-7, with D tentatively TRBD2 (5 bases). Germline V CDR1 and CDR2: SQVTM, ANQGSEA. V shed 6 bases and J shed 7 bases, with 13 bases lying between them. The CDR3 runs 11 residues. This chain's CDR3 is CSVAGSGEQYF. CDR3 in DNA: TGCAGCGTCGCCGGTTCGGGGGAGCAGTACTTC.

The CDR3 sequence: CASSADRSTEAFF. The CDR3 DNA sequence: TGTGCCAGTAGTGCCGACAGGAGCACTGAAGCTTTCTTT. The chain joins TRBV19 to TRBJ1-1, with D tentatively TRBD1 (6 bases). There are 13 residues in the CDR3. Germline loops: CDR1 LNHDA, CDR2 SQIVND (reference sequence). V dropped 5 bases and J dropped 4 bases, with 11 bases sitting between them.

The V call is TRBV2, the J call TRBJ1-5; D is possibly TRBD1 (6 bases). In germline, CDR1 is SNHLY, CDR2 FYNNEI. The CDR3 is 15 residues long. V dropped 6 bases and J dropped 9 bases, with 21 bases sitting between them. The CDR3 sequence is CASSLDRSVSPPQHF. CDR3 bases: TGTGCCAGCAGCCTCGACAGGTCTGTGAGTCCGCCCCAGCATTTT.

The chain joins TRBV3-1 (or the pseudogene TRBV3-2) to TRBJ1-6, with a weak D call TRBD1 (6 bases). The length of the CDR3 is 16 residues. The germline V gene has CDR1 LGHDT and CDR2 YNNKEL (reference sequence). V was pared by 0 bases and J by 9 bases, with 15 bases between. In DNA, the CDR3 is TGTGCCAGCAGCCAAGAAGGCAGGGGAAGAGGTTCACCCCTCCACTTT. Translated, it gives CASSQEGRGRGSPLHF.

This sequence joins TRBV5-1 and TRBJ2-2, with 9 nucleotides matching TRBD1. This CDR3 spans 15 amino acids. Germline CDR1 reads SGHRS; CDR2 reads YFSETQ. The V and J ends lost 0 bases and 4 bases, in that order; junction bases with no gene match: 1. CDR3 sequence: CASSLGTGVTGELFF. The DNA of the CDR3 is TGCGCCAGCAGCTTGGGGACAGGGGTCACCGGGGAGCTGTTTTTT.

This clone has a handful of counts. The chain joins TRBV15 to TRBJ2-2; D perhaps matches TRBD2 (5 bases). The CDR3 length is 17 residues. Germline V CDR1 and CDR2: LNHNV, YYDKDF (reference sequence). Trimming removed 0 bases from V and 5 bases from J, with 16 bases in between. DNA of the CDR3: TGTGCCACCAGCAGAGATAGAACCGGGATAGGGACCGGGGAGCTGTTTTTT. As protein: CATSRDRTGIGTGELFF.

For this clone: The CDR3 ends on some other residue instead of the conserved phenylalanine or tryptophan, so this is likely a read error. This sequence joins TRBV28 and TRBJ2-4, with TRBD1 as a possible D gene (7 bases). Trimming took off 6 bases at V and 6 bases at J, with 18 bases between the two ends. The CDR3 spans 15 residues. The germline V gene has CDR1 MDHEN and CDR2 SYDVKM. The CDR3 nucleotides are TGTGCCAGCAGCTCCCCGGCAGGGGGGTTAAACATTCAGTACCTC. It yields the protein CASSSPAGGLNIQYL.

This clone showed up just once. This chain connects TRBV6-5 to TRBJ1-1; 9 bases are a match to TRBD1. V was clipped by 7 bases and J by 5 bases; unmatched bases: 5. CDR1 MNHEY and CDR2 SVGAGI come from the germline V gene. The CDR3 covers 13 residues. DNA of the CDR3: TGTGCCAGCATCCCGGGACAGGGTACTGAAGCTTTCTTT. It specifies CASIPGQGTEAFF.

The chain uses TRBV7-8 and TRBJ2-1; D possibly corresponds to TRBD1 (6 bases). Germline assignment: CDR1 SGHVS and CDR2 FQNEAQ. V was pared by 0 bases and J by 4 bases, with 10 bases between. The CDR3 is made up of 15 amino acids. The CDR3 reads CASSLAPQGYNEQFF. The CDR3 coding sequence is TGTGCCAGCAGCTTAGCCCCCCAGGGGTACAATGAGCAGTTCTTC.

The chain has TRBV25-1 and TRBJ2-7; 8 bases line up with TRBD1. Germline V CDR1 and CDR2: MGHDK, SYGVNS. Losses at the gene ends were 5 bases for V and 2 bases for J; bases not matched to a gene: 2. This CDR3 is built from 13 residues. The CDR3 nucleotides read TGTGCCAGCAGTTCGGACAGGGCCTACGAGCAGTACTTC. Protein sequence: CASSSDRAYEQYF.

This clone was recorded once. This chain connects TRBV14 to TRBJ1-1, with unresolved D. CDR1 and CDR2 from the germline V gene are SGHDN and FVKESK. The CDR3 runs to 15 residues. The V end lost 0 bases, the J end lost 6 bases, and 14 bases lay between the germline ends. The CDR3 loop reads CASSQESSRTAEAFF. As DNA, the CDR3 is TGTGCCAGCAGCCAAGAGTCTAGTAGAACGGCTGAAGCTTTCTTT.

The gene calls are TRBV6-5 and TRBJ2-7; 11 bases are a match to TRBD1. CDR1 is MNHEY and CDR2 is SVGAGI in the germline V gene. This CDR3 spans 13 amino acids. Trimming cost V 8 bases and J 7 bases; bases outside gene matches: 7. CDR3 sequence reads: CASRTGGGREQYF. The CDR3 region has the DNA TGTGCCAGCCGGACAGGGGGCGGTCGAGAGCAGTACTTC.

The chain has TRBV2 and TRBJ1-6; D perhaps matches TRBD1 (6 bases). The length of the CDR3 is 17 residues. Germline CDR1 SNHLY, CDR2 FYNNEI. V was clipped by 7 bases and J by 5 bases, with 21 bases between them. The CDR3 region is CASTMTTGTTHNSPLHF. DNA for the CDR3: TGTGCCAGCACCATGACCACCGGGACAACTCATAATTCACCCCTCCACTTT.

V gene TRBV19 combines with J gene TRBJ1-5; 7 bases fit TRBD1. Germline-derived CDR1 and CDR2 are LNHDA and SQIVND (reference sequence). V lost 4 bases and J lost 0; bases outside the gene matches: 9. This CDR3 is 17 amino acids long. As DNA, the CDR3 is TGTGCCAGTAGTACCGAAGGCAGGGGGAATAGCAATCAGCCCCAGCATTTT. Translation gives CASSTEGRGNSNQPQHF.

J is TRBJ2-7 and V is TRBV27; TRBD2 might be the D (7 bases). The germline V gene encodes CDR1 MNHEY and CDR2 SMNVEV (reference sequence). Trimming took 5 bases from V and 1 from J, leaving 15 bases between them. This CDR3 is built from 15 residues. The CDR3 DNA reads TGTGCCAGCAGTCTGTGGGGGGGGCGATCCTACGAGCAGTACTTC. Amino acid sequence: CASSLWGGRSYEQYF.

The gene calls are TRBV11-1 and TRBJ1-2, with unresolved D. CDR3 length: 13 residues. The germline V gene encodes CDR1 SGHAT and CDR2 FQDESV (reference sequence). V shed 4 bases and J shed 4 bases, with 10 bases lying between them. The CDR3 DNA reads TGTGCCAGCAGCTCTAACAGCCTCTATGGCTACACCTTC. It translates to CASSSNSLYGYTF.

This chain connects TRBV25-1 to TRBJ2-1; TRBD2 matches at 15 bases. CDR3 size: 15 residues. V trimming: 8 bases; J trimming: 7 bases; junction bases outside the gene matches: 6. Germline loops: CDR1 MGHDK, CDR2 SYGVNS. CDR3 protein: CASGGTSGRRNEQFF. CDR3 nucleotides: TGTGCCAGCGGAGGGACTAGCGGGAGGCGAAATGAGCAGTTCTTC.

The sample holds a few counts of this clone. The rearrangement joins TRBV28 to TRBJ1-5, with 8 bases aligning to TRBD1. Germline V gene data show CDR1 as MDHEN and CDR2 as SYDVKM. V trimming: 5 bases; J trimming: 1 base; junction bases outside the gene matches: 10. The CDR3 is made up of 17 amino acids. CDR3 sequence: CASSRGQGGQSNQPQHF. The CDR3 DNA follows: TGTGCCAGCAGTCGCGGACAGGGCGGGCAAAGCAATCAGCCCCAGCATTTT.

The chain uses TRBV9 and TRBJ1-4, with 8 bases that match TRBD1. J gave up 0 bases and V 2 bases, and 0 bases lay outside the gene matches. The CDR3 runs to 15 residues. Germline CDR1 SGDLS, CDR2 YYNGEE. CDR3 amino acids: CASSVTGATNEKLFF. The CDR3 nucleotides read TGTGCCAGCAGCGTGACAGGGGCAACTAATGAAAAACTGTTTTTT.

The V and J genes are TRBV28 and TRBJ2-7; 10 bases map to TRBD2. V shed 6 bases and J 2 bases; nucleotides not matched to a gene: 10. This CDR3 is built from 16 residues. Per germline, CDR1 MDHEN and CDR2 SYDVKM. The CDR3 is CASSSASSGGTYEQYF. CDR3 DNA: TGTGCCAGCAGCTCCGCGTCTAGCGGGGGTACCTACGAGCAGTACTTC.

The chain joins TRBV4-3 to TRBJ1-5, with 8 bases identical to TRBD1. The CDR3 contains 13 residues. V was pared by 7 bases and J by 5 bases, with 4 bases of the junction left unmatched. CDR1 LGHNA and CDR2 YSLEER come from the germline V gene. This CDR3 reads CASIRTGHQPQHF. In DNA, the CDR3 is TGCGCCAGCATAAGGACAGGGCATCAGCCCCAGCATTTT.

This chain links TRBV28 with TRBJ1-1; 8 bases match TRBD1. The CDR3 runs 12 residues. J gave up 9 bases and V 1 base, and 1 base lay outside the gene matches. In germline, CDR1 is MDHEN, CDR2 SYDVKM. In DNA form, the CDR3 reads TGTGCCAGCAGTTTATCAGGGGGCCAAGCTTTCTTT. Protein product: CASSLSGGQAFF.

This clone was observed a handful of times. The chain joins TRBV18 to TRBJ2-5, with 9 bases fitting TRBD1. This CDR3 spans 15 amino acids. CDR1 is KGHSH, CDR2 LQKENI, per germline. Trimming took 3 bases from V and 5 from J; bases not matched to a gene: 7. CDR3 sequence reads: CASSPRDREVETQYF. DNA of the CDR3: TGTGCCAGCTCACCCCGGGACAGGGAGGTGGAGACCCAGTACTTC. Full variable domain (missing parts from reference TRBV18 and TRBJ2-5): NAGVMQNPRHLVRRRGQEARLRCSPMKGHSHVYWYRQLPEEGLKFMVYLQKENIIDESGMPKERFSAEFPKEGPSILRIQQVVRGDSAAYFCASSPRDREVETQYFGPGTRLLVL.

The rearrangement joins TRBV5-1 to TRBJ1-2, with 10 bases aligning to TRBD1. Germline V gene data show CDR1 as SGHRS and CDR2 as YFSETQ. This CDR3 has 14 residues. Germline trimming cut 3 bases from V and 8 bases from J; bases unmatched to any gene: 7. CDR3 region: CASSSSGTGAGYTF. Here the CDR3 DNA reads TGCGCCAGCAGCTCATCCGGGACAGGGGCCGGCTACACCTTC.

This chain joins TRBV5-1 and TRBJ2-2; TRBD2 aligns across 7 bases. The junction had 6 bases not matched to a gene; V was cut back by 2 bases and J by 5 bases. The CDR3 contains 15 residues. CDR1 is SGHRS, CDR2 YFSETQ, per germline. CDR3 residues: CASSFTGGWTGELFF. DNA for the CDR3: TGCGCCAGCAGCTTCACGGGAGGCTGGACCGGGGAGCTGTTTTTT.

The rearrangement uses TRBV6-5 and TRBJ2-2, with D uncertain. The V and J ends lost 7 bases and 2 bases respectively, with 5 bases between them. Germline V lookup: CDR1 MNHEY, CDR2 SVGAGI. The CDR3 is 12 residues long. This CDR3 reads CASTHNTGELFF. CDR3 DNA sequence: TGTGCCAGCACACATAACACCGGGGAGCTGTTTTTT.